This T cell receptor (beta chain) derives from a study of Tregs in tolerant kidney transplant recipients (dated by TCRdb to between 2017 and 2020). With respect to the entire study: TCRbeta sequencing was used in the study to identify donor-specific regulatory T cells before combined kidney and bone marrow transplantation, and the identified cells were then tracked after transplant. In a few healthy controls, several methods of expanding Tregs specific for an allogeneic donor were compared by TCRbeta repertoire sequencing.

The trim is 5 bases for V and 3 bases for J, with a gap of 10 bases between the germline ends. Taken from cysteine to phenylalanine, the CDR3 has 13 residues. Only the CDR3 region is kept as DNA, spanning 39 bases read in frame from base 1. Reading the germline V gene gives CDR1 SGHTA and CDR2 FQGTGA. Genomic DNA was extracted from sorted cells with the QIAGEN DNeasy Blood and Tissue Kit for TCRbeta CDR3 sequencing. High-throughput TCRbeta CDR3 sequencing, including PCR amplification with bias correction and internal controls, was performed commercially through immunoSEQ. In the original analysis: A unique productive TCRbeta sequence was defined by the CDR3 nucleotide sequence when primers matched, and otherwise by the CDR3 amino acid sequence together with the Vbeta and Jbeta genes. Sorting error was corrected by removing sequences shared between sorted populations at a frequency ratio of 2:1 or less, and the remaining shared sequences were assigned to the higher population. Sequences were defined as donor-reactive when expanded at least 5-fold in CFSE-low cells versus unstimulated cells and present at a frequency of at least 0.01% in CFSE-low cells. Jensen-Shannon divergence, calculated on the top 100 TCRbeta sequences ranked by frequency, was used to quantify repertoire divergence. For samples with multiple sequencing runs, sorting error was corrected in each run separately before the runs were combined. In its TCRdb copy, this immuneACCESS table keeps in-frame sequences only and misses some clones. Where compared with another copy, unresolved V genes explain less than half of these, and the others have no known cause. V and J calls and clone size come straight from that table; D and trimming were deduced from the DNA. This sample has under 20,000 clones in its table, and around 82% of those were observed once. Approximately 2.7% of the sample belongs to the ten largest clones.

Thawed PBMCs were FACS-sorted into unstimulated Tregs (CD4+CD25+CD127-), CD4+ non-Tregs (CD4+CD25-), CD4 cells and CD8 cells. Before Treg sorting, thawed PBMCs were rested overnight at 37°C with 200 IU/ml IL-2. Blood from healthy controls was obtained either as purchased buffy coats or from healthy volunteers. Healthy control blood was processed to PBMCs with a Ficoll density gradient and then cryopreserved, whereas patient PBMCs were collected both before and after transplant. Points on this clone: The antigen it recognizes is unknown. Base qualities are not at hand, and no much larger clone is one base apart.

The paper as a whole reports these results and caveats: Expanding Tregs with activated donor B cells appeared to identify the most biologically relevant and donor-specific TCRbeta repertoire. The study was limited by small patient numbers, and the findings need validation in larger populations and under other immunosuppression protocols. Biological reproducibility was not examined directly, but technical replication error appeared to be minimal.

This receptor was taken from a human donor in good health. Sequencing was performed on Tregs from blood. The rearranged chain carries TRBV7-3 and TRBJ1-2; confidence is insufficient to name the D gene. The nucleotides are TGTGCCAGCAGCGCAAACGGGGACTATGGCTACACCTTC. This codes for CASSANGDYGYTF.